The 13 T cell receptor beta chains reported below all come from one sample, sequenced in a study of blood T cell repertoires in COVID-19. Sequenced by immunoSEQ multiplex PCR; TCRdb stores in-frame clones only, minus some. The sample has hundreds of thousands of clones, around 86% seen once. The sequenced sample was peripheral blood. Receptor source: a woman aged 25 to 45 who had recovered from COVID-19.

The V and J genes are TRBV27 and TRBJ2-7; 7 bases map to TRBD1. Looked up from germline, CDR1 is MNHEY and CDR2 is SMNVEV (reference sequence). V trimming: 2 bases; J trimming: 4 bases; junction bases outside the gene matches: 8. This CDR3 has 15 amino acids. The DNA of the CDR3 is TGTGCCAGCAGTTTAACCACAGGGGATCCGTACGAGCAGTACTTC. Its translation: CASSLTTGDPYEQYF.

The rearrangement uses TRBV6-6 and TRBJ1-5; possible D gene TRBD1, 6 bases. V lost 2 bases, J lost 3 bases, and 8 bases lay in between. This CDR3 has 14 amino acids. The V gene's germline CDR1 is MNHNY and CDR2 SVGAGI (reference sequence). The DNA of the CDR3 is TGTGCCAGCAGTTACCCAGGGGTCAATCAGCCCCAGCATTTT. It is translated as CASSYPGVNQPQHF.

In DNA form, the CDR3 reads TGTGCCAGCAGTTCCCTAGGAGAGACCCAGTACTTC. Encoded protein: CASSSLGETQYF. V gene TRBV27 combines with J gene TRBJ2-5; D ambiguous. This CDR3 has 12 amino acids. V lost 4 bases to trimming and J lost 4 bases, with 7 bases between them. Germline V gene sequence: CDR1 MNHEY, CDR2 SMNVEV (reference sequence).

This clone was seen just once. The rearrangement links TRBV7-9 to TRBJ2-7; the D is unclear. The V gene lost 5 bases and the J gene lost 2 bases, with 7 bases spanning the gap. Germline-derived CDR1 and CDR2 are SEHNR and FQNEAQ (reference sequence). The CDR3 is 12 residues long. The CDR3 DNA is TGTGCCAGCAGCCTGCCTACCTACGAGCAGTACTTC. Protein product: CASSLPTYEQYF.

This chain uses TRBV29-1 with TRBJ1-2; weak D call: TRBD1 (5 bases). With 3 bases removed from V and 6 bases from J, the gap between germline ends came to 14 bases. The length of the CDR3 is 13 residues. Germline V gene sequence: CDR1 SQVTM, CDR2 ANQGSEA. This CDR3 reads CSVDGGGYHGYTF. The CDR3 region has the DNA TGCAGCGTTGATGGGGGGGGATATCATGGCTACACCTTC.

CDR3 nucleotides: TGTGCCAGCAGCTCCCTCTTAGCGGGCGTCGAGCAGTACTTC. This gives the protein CASSSLLAGVEQYF. The genes are TRBV7-9 and TRBJ2-7, with 7 bases lining up with TRBD2. CDR3 length: 14 residues. The trim removed 4 bases at V and 6 bases at J, leaving 9 bases unmatched. Germline V CDR1 and CDR2: SEHNR, FQNEAQ (reference sequence).

V is TRBV29-1 and J is TRBJ2-2; TRBD1 agrees at 8 bases. V lost 7 bases to trimming and J lost 5 bases; unmatched junction nucleotides: 3. Germline CDR1 reads SQVTM; CDR2 reads ANQGSEA. There are 12 residues in the CDR3. CDR3 protein: CSGYRGTGELFF. The CDR3 DNA follows: TGCAGCGGATACAGGGGGACCGGGGAGCTGTTTTTT.

The CDR3 loop reads CASSLVAGIGTDTQYF. The CDR3 DNA is TGTGCCAGCAGCTTAGTCGCCGGGATTGGCACAGATACGCAGTATTTT. J is TRBJ2-3 and V is TRBV11-2; D possibly corresponds to TRBD2 (5 bases). The germline V gene has CDR1 SGHAT and CDR2 FQNNGV. This CDR3 has 16 residues. With 1 base removed from V and 1 base from J, the gap between germline ends came to 12 bases.

This rearrangement joins TRBV18 to TRBJ2-3, with no clear D. This CDR3 comprises 13 residues. Trimming removed 6 bases from V and 5 bases from J, with 12 bases in between. Germline V gene data show CDR1 as KGHSH and CDR2 as LQKENI. CDR3 sequence (DNA): TGTGCCAGCTCCAGAGGAAGTATAGATACGCAGTATTTT. Protein sequence: CASSRGSIDTQYF.

The V and J genes are TRBV29-1 and TRBJ1-1; 8 positions match TRBD1. CDR3 size: 13 residues. Germline CDR1 reads SQVTM; CDR2 reads ANQGSEA. Trimming cost V 7 bases and J 1 base; bases outside gene matches: 5. The CDR3 region has the DNA TGCAGCGCGGGTGACAGGGGGAACACTGAAGCTTTCTTT. Residues: CSAGDRGNTEAFF. Looking up the rest from reference TRBV29-1 and TRBJ1-1 gives the full variable domain: SAVISQKPSRDICQRGTSLTIQCQVDSQVTMMFWYRQQPGQSLTLIATANQGSEATYESGFVIDKFPISRPNLTFSTLTVSNMSPEDSSIYLCSAGDRGNTEAFFGQGTRLTVV.

The gene calls are TRBV29-1 and TRBJ1-1; D remains ambiguous. The germline V gene encodes CDR1 SQVTM and CDR2 ANQGSEA. V was pared by 0 bases and J by 1 base, with 9 bases between. CDR3 length: 14 residues. CDR3 sequence reads: CSVEDSYRNTEAFF. The CDR3 nucleotides are TGCAGCGTTGAAGATTCGTACAGGAACACTGAAGCTTTCTTT.

This rearrangement joins TRBV10-3 to TRBJ1-4; unclear D gene. This CDR3 is 16 amino acids long. Trimming left V 0 bases short and J 5 bases short, with 13 bases between. In germline, CDR1 is ENHRY, CDR2 SYGVKD. CDR3 DNA: TGTGCCATCAGTGAGTCTGTCGGGAAAGGAAATGAAAAACTGTTTTTT. This codes for CAISESVGKGNEKLFF.

V gene TRBV28 combines with J gene TRBJ2-1; TRBD2 is a possible D gene (5 bases). The V gene's germline CDR1 is MDHEN and CDR2 SYDVKM. This CDR3 is built from 17 residues. V gave up 6 bases and J gave up 0 bases, with 18 bases separating them. For the CDR3, the DNA is TGTGCCAGCAGCTTAGACGGACTGCCGAGCTCCTACAATGAGCAGTTCTTC. This gives the protein CASSLDGLPSSYNEQFF.